This T cell receptor (beta chain) was recorded in a study of ipilimumab plus nivolumab after autologous stem cell transplantation. Whole-study findings and limits: TCR repertoire, Treg phenotype and gut microbiota reportedly support more study of this approach.

V dropped 6 bases and J dropped 5 bases, with 14 bases sitting between them. Germline V gene lookup returns CDR1 MDHEN and CDR2 SYDVKM. The CDR3 runs to 15 residues. Libraries were prepared by immunoSEQ multiplex PCR; TCRdb keeps only in-frame clonotypes and omits some of them. The sample has around 16,000 clones, approximately 75% seen once. Dosing: nivolumab 3 mg/kg IV, weeks 1, 4, 7, 10, then every two weeks to week 26. On this clone: The antigen is not known.

The TCR originated in a male donor with diffuse large B-cell lymphoma. V is TRBV28 and J is TRBJ2-6; no firm D call. The sample consisted of PBMCs, taken in a trial of ipilimumab plus nivolumab as post-transplant consolidation. For the CDR3, the DNA is TGTGCCAGCAGCTTGACACAAAGTCGGGCCAACGTCCTGACTTTC. Protein product: CASSLTQSRANVLTF.